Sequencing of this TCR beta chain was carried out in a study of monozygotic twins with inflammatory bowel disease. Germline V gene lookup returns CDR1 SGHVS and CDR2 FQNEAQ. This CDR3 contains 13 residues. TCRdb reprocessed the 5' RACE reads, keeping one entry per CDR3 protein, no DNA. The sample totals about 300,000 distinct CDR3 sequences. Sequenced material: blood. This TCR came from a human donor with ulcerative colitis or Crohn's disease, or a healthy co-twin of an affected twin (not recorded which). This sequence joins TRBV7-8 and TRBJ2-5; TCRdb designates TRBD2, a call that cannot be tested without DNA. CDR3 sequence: CASRELVRETQYF. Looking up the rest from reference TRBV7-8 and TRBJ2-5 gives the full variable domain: GAGVSQSPRYKVAKRGQDVALRCDPISGHVSLFWYQQALGQGPEFLTYFQNEAQLDKSGLPSDRFFAERPEGSVSTLKIQRTQQEDSAVYLCASRELVRETQYFGPGTRLLVL.